These T cell receptor beta chains were read from a single sample in a study of T cells in Graves' hyperthyroidism and ophthalmopathy. Using its own MiXCR run on the multiplex PCR reads, TCRdb lists one record per CDR3 protein. Of 700,000 or so distinct CDR3 sequences listed, roughly 15% were seen once; the top ten hold 8.4%. The sample consisted of blood. The receptors were gathered from a man aged 18 to 29 with Graves' hyperthyroidism. CDR3s include the opening cysteine and the closing phenylalanine or tryptophan. Each record gives: J gene, D gene, V gene, CDR3 protein. A D gene is named only where the DNA matches it firmly.

j_gene: TRBJ2-7
d_gene: TRBD1
v_gene: TRBV28
CDR3aa: CASLETGVSFYEQYF

j_gene: TRBJ2-1
d_gene: -
v_gene: TRBV2
CDR3aa: CASSAGLQGYNEQFF

j_gene: TRBJ2-1
d_gene: -
v_gene: TRBV19
CDR3aa: CASSIDAGISNEQFF

j_gene: TRBJ2-1
d_gene: -
v_gene: TRBV12-5
CDR3aa: CASGLVLGRANEQFF

j_gene: TRBJ2-1
d_gene: -
v_gene: TRBV6-2/TRBV6-3
CDR3aa: CASIPYGTTLPAHEQFF

j_gene: TRBJ2-3
d_gene: TRBD1
v_gene: TRBV6-5
CDR3aa: CASSYRGQSVPDTQYF

j_gene: TRBJ2-3
d_gene: -
v_gene: TRBV7-9
CDR3aa: CASSSQVTSTDTQYF

j_gene: TRBJ2-7
d_gene: -
v_gene: TRBV12-3/TRBV12-4
CDR3aa: CASSHPDVPYEQYF

j_gene: TRBJ1-5
d_gene: -
v_gene: TRBV19
CDR3aa: CASSIDTTQPQHF

j_gene: TRBJ2-3
d_gene: TRBD2
v_gene: TRBV6-4
CDR3aa: CASSKRGVRTDTQYF

j_gene: TRBJ2-7
d_gene: -
v_gene: TRBV28
CDR3aa: CASSLNRDDEQYF

j_gene: TRBJ2-7
d_gene: -
v_gene: TRBV18
CDR3aa: CASSPSTTYEQYF

j_gene: TRBJ1-5
d_gene: -
v_gene: TRBV18
CDR3aa: CASSQDWSQPQHF

j_gene: TRBJ1-1
d_gene: -
v_gene: TRBV19
CDR3aa: CASNQQLNTEAFF

j_gene: TRBJ2-1
d_gene: -
v_gene: TRBV5-1
CDR3aa: CASSFLAGESHEQFF

j_gene: TRBJ2-3
d_gene: TRBD1
v_gene: TRBV2
CDR3aa: CASSEGTGSTDTQYF

j_gene: TRBJ1-2
d_gene: TRBD1
v_gene: TRBV29-1
CDR3aa: CSVDPITTGDDYGYTF

j_gene: TRBJ1-1
d_gene: -
v_gene: TRBV9
CDR3aa: CASSARDRNTEAFF

j_gene: TRBJ2-1
d_gene: -
v_gene: TRBV2
CDR3aa: CASMGPTSYNEQFF

j_gene: TRBJ1-2
d_gene: -
v_gene: TRBV6-1
CDR3aa: CASGSRVGYTF

j_gene: TRBJ2-4
d_gene: -
v_gene: TRBV20-1
CDR3aa: CSAPDLAKNIQYF

j_gene: TRBJ2-2
d_gene: TRBD2
v_gene: TRBV5-1
CDR3aa: CASSSPARGGAGELFF

j_gene: TRBJ2-3
d_gene: -
v_gene: TRBV20-1
CDR3aa: CSATRGQSTDTQYF

j_gene: TRBJ2-3
d_gene: TRBD1
v_gene: TRBV24-1
CDR3aa: CATSDLRWDRAQYF

j_gene: TRBJ2-3
d_gene: -
v_gene: TRBV7-6
CDR3aa: CASSSTDPVGSGTDTQYF

j_gene: TRBJ2-3
d_gene: -
v_gene: TRBV29-1
CDR3aa: CSVPGTSQGDTQYF

j_gene: TRBJ1-1
d_gene: -
v_gene: TRBV27
CDR3aa: CASGLAVGTEAFF

j_gene: TRBJ2-2
d_gene: -
v_gene: TRBV7-9
CDR3aa: CASSPLGRLGAVGELFF

j_gene: TRBJ2-2
d_gene: TRBD1
v_gene: TRBV7-9
CDR3aa: CASSFIGTGGVRPNTGELFF

j_gene: TRBJ2-7
d_gene: -
v_gene: TRBV7-9
CDR3aa: CASSLEEGQGPHEQYF

j_gene: TRBJ2-5
d_gene: -
v_gene: TRBV13
CDR3aa: CASSTRLGVPAQYF

j_gene: TRBJ2-7
d_gene: TRBD2
v_gene: TRBV6-1
CDR3aa: CASRVGLAGGPWSYEQYF

j_gene: TRBJ1-5
d_gene: -
v_gene: TRBV12-3/TRBV12-4
CDR3aa: CASSLRGGNQPQHF

j_gene: TRBJ2-7
d_gene: TRBD1
v_gene: TRBV7-9
CDR3aa: CASSLDQAGQVVYEQYF

j_gene: TRBJ2-1
d_gene: -
v_gene: TRBV29-1
CDR3aa: CSATGLSNEQFF

j_gene: TRBJ2-3
d_gene: -
v_gene: TRBV7-3
CDR3aa: CASSLIPGPGTDTQYF

j_gene: TRBJ2-3
d_gene: TRBD2
v_gene: TRBV24-1
CDR3aa: CATSGPSGRAGTDTQYF

j_gene: TRBJ2-4
d_gene: -
v_gene: TRBV6-1
CDR3aa: CASSRLAKNIQYF

j_gene: TRBJ1-2
d_gene: -
v_gene: TRBV7-2
CDR3aa: CASSFTGYSSYGYTF

j_gene: TRBJ2-1
d_gene: -
v_gene: TRBV28
CDR3aa: CASRNNEQFF

j_gene: TRBJ2-1
d_gene: TRBD2
v_gene: TRBV27
CDR3aa: CASSLIAGGFNEQFF

j_gene: TRBJ1-1
d_gene: -
v_gene: TRBV12-3/TRBV12-4
CDR3aa: CASSLGGRMNTEAFF